The sequence of this T cell receptor beta chain was determined in a study of siplizumab effects on memory and regulatory T cells. Study findings and constraints: Fewer alloreactive sequences mapped to unstimulated CD4+ memory cells under siplizumab.

Worth noting for this clone: Its specificity is not known.

With 8 bases removed from V and 5 bases from J, the gap between germline ends came to 15 bases. The CDR3 is made up of 13 amino acids. CDR1 and CDR2 from the germline V gene are SNHLY and FYNNEI. The method was immunoSEQ multiplex PCR; TCRdb's version includes in-frame clones alone and lacks a portion of them. Here the sample spans over 100,000 clones, roughly 95% being singletons. V is TRBV2 and J is TRBJ1-2; D is undetermined. Material: non-Treg CD4+ T cells sorted from blood. This sequence was found in a human donor in good health. The DNA of the CDR3 is TGTGCCAGCGTGGGAGAACTCTATTATGGCTACACCTTC. Its protein is CASVGELYYGYTF.